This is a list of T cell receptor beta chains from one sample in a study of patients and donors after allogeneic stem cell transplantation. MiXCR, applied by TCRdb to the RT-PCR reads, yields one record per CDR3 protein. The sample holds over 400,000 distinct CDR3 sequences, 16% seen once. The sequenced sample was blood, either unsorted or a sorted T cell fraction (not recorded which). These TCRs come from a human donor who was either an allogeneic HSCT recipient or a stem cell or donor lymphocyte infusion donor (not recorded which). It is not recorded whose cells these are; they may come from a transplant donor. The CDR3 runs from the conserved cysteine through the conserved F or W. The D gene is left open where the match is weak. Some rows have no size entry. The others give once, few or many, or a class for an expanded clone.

TGTGCCGAACGACAGGGGGCCAAAAACATTCAGTACTTC CAERQGAKNIQYF TRBV12-5 NA TRBJ2-4 TRBD1
TGTGCCAGCAGCTTATTGCGGTTGGAGCAGTTCTTC CASSLLRLEQFF TRBV7-8 NA TRBJ2-1 NA
TGTGCCAGCAGCCAAGAGGCGGGGGGGACAAGCACCGGGGAGCTGTTTTTT CASSQEAGGTSTGELFF TRBV4-2 few TRBJ2-2 TRBD2
TGTGCCAGCAGGCGTACTAGCTACGAGCAGTACTTC CASRRTSYEQYF TRBV12-3/TRBV12-4 many TRBJ2-7 NA
TGTGCCAGCAGGGATTCTGGGGGATCCTACGAGCAGTACTTC CASRDSGGSYEQYF TRBV2 NA TRBJ2-7 NA
TGCGCCAGCAGCTTGGGACAGGACCTCTATGGCTACACCTTC CASSLGQDLYGYTF TRBV5-1 NA TRBJ1-2 NA
TGTGCCAGCAGTCTAAACTTCAGGGGGCAGAATTCACCCCTCCACTTT CASSLNFRGQNSPLHF TRBV28 once TRBJ1-6 TRBD1
TGTGCCAGCTCAACGACACTCGAGGGGGTTGGTGGCTACACCTTC CASSTTLEGVGGYTF TRBV18 NA TRBJ1-2 NA
TGTGCCAGCAGTCCCAGGGGGCGATCAGGAGATACGCAGTATTTT CASSPRGRSGDTQYF TRBV28 NA TRBJ2-3 TRBD1
TGTGCCAGCAGTCCTCAGGGGGGACTTTCCGGAAACACCATATATTTT CASSPQGGLSGNTIYF TRBV12-3/TRBV12-4 many TRBJ1-3 TRBD1
TGTGCCAGCAGCCAATTCCCTAAAATGAACACTGAAGCTTTCTTT CASSQFPKMNTEAFF TRBV3-1 few TRBJ1-1 NA
TGTGCCAGCAGCTCAGGAGCCGGGACAGGGGGCACTGAAGCTTTCTTT CASSSGAGTGGTEAFF TRBV12-3/TRBV12-4 NA TRBJ1-1 TRBD1
TGTGCCTTAATCCGGAACTATAATTCACCCCTCCACTTT CALIRNYNSPLHF TRBV30 few TRBJ1-6 NA
TGTGCCAGCAGCGAGACAGGGACTAATGAAAAACTGTTTTTT CASSETGTNEKLFF TRBV7-9 NA TRBJ1-4 TRBD1
TGTGCCACCAGTGATTTGCTTAGACCCGGGGAGCTGTTTTTT CATSDLLRPGELFF TRBV24-1 few TRBJ2-2 NA
TGTGCCAGCAGGTCCCAGGGAAAAAGGGACAATGAGCAGTTCTTC CASRSQGKRDNEQFF TRBV12-3/TRBV12-4 few TRBJ2-1 NA
TGTGCCAGCTCACCAATAACGGGGGTAGTCAACGAGCAGTACTTC CASSPITGVVNEQYF TRBV18 few TRBJ2-7 NA
TGTGCCACCAGTGTCTATTCCGGGGGCGAGGAGCAGTTCTTC CATSVYSGGEEQFF TRBV24-1 NA TRBJ2-1 NA
TGTGCCAGCTCATCCAGACAGGGGGCTCTCGTCTACGAGCAGTACTTC CASSSRQGALVYEQYF TRBV18 NA TRBJ2-7 TRBD1
TGTGCCAGCAGTGAAGCGCCAGGTTTCCCAGATACGCAGTATTTT CASSEAPGFPDTQYF TRBV6-1 NA TRBJ2-3 NA
TGTGCCAGCAGCCCTATACTAGCGGGAGGCCGCACAGATACGCAGTATTTT CASSPILAGGRTDTQYF TRBV7-7 few TRBJ2-3 TRBD2
TGTGCCATCTTAAGTCTAGCGAGCAATGAGCAGTTCTTC CAILSLASNEQFF TRBV10-3 NA TRBJ2-1 NA
TGTGCCAGCAGTTACTCGGTCCGGGACCACTCCTACGAGCAGTACTTC CASSYSVRDHSYEQYF TRBV6-5 NA TRBJ2-7 NA
TGTGCCAGCAGTCCTCGGACTAGGAACACCGGGGAGCTGTTTTTT CASSPRTRNTGELFF TRBV11-2 NA TRBJ2-2 TRBD2
TGTGCCAGCAGCGTACCCGGCTCTGGAAACACCATATATTTT CASSVPGSGNTIYF TRBV9 NA TRBJ1-3 NA
TGCAGTGCTAGCGTTCCGGGGAGGATTTCCAAAAACATTCAGTACTTC CSASVPGRISKNIQYF TRBV20-1 few TRBJ2-4 NA
TGTGCCAGCAGTTTAAAAGGACGGATTAATTCACCCCTCCACTTT CASSLKGRINSPLHF TRBV27 few TRBJ1-6 NA